The 21 T cell receptor beta chains listed next were all sequenced from one sample in a study of shared clonotypes between healthy human individuals (dated by TCRdb to the early 2020s). Library construction relied on the immunoSEQ multiplex PCR assay. Here the immuneACCESS table is served through TCRdb, limited to in-frame sequences with V and J called. Missing clones are a known gap in these copies; in checked studies unresolved V genes cover under half, and the rest lacks a known reason. Counted in this sample were under 2,500,000 clones; 95% of them appeared once. The top ten clonotypes cover approximately 0.13% of the sample. The sample comprised naive CD4+ T cells sorted from blood. The sample's cell subset or site label is to be understood as: CD45RA+ positively selected. The receptors were gathered from a man younger than 35 in good health.

The chain uses TRBV25-1 and TRBJ1-6; possible D gene TRBD1, 6 bases. The V gene lost 4 bases and the J gene lost 14 bases, with 15 bases spanning the gap. The CDR3 sequence is 13 residues long. In germline, CDR1 is MGHDK, CDR2 SYGVNS. The DNA of the CDR3 is TGTGCCAGCAGTGTGGGGGCCGCCCCTGCCCTCCACTTT. As protein: CASSVGAAPALHF.

A note on this clone: This CDR3 is also generated by other DNA sequences in the sample. This chain uses TRBV18 with TRBJ1-2, with TRBD1 matching over 12 bases. This CDR3 contains 16 residues. V trimming: 6 bases; J trimming: 4 bases; junction bases outside the gene matches: 9. Germline V gene sequence: CDR1 KGHSH, CDR2 LQKENI. The CDR3 nucleotides read TGTGCCAGCTCCCCGGGACAGGGGGCGCTAGGCTATGGCTACACCTTC. Protein sequence: CASSPGQGALGYGYTF.

This clone occurred a few times. The chain employs TRBV30 and TRBJ1-5, with 8 positions matching TRBD1. Germline assignment: CDR1 GTSNPN and CDR2 SVGIG (reference sequence). This CDR3 is 15 amino acids long. Losses at the gene ends were 0 bases for V and 6 bases for J; bases not matched to a gene: 7. The CDR3, as DNA: TGTGCCTGGAGTGTGGGCAGGGGGCCCGGTCAGCCCCAGCATTTT. It specifies CAWSVGRGPGQPQHF.

This clone was detected only once. The V and J genes are TRBV7-2 and TRBJ2-7; 8 bases fit TRBD2. This CDR3 is built from 14 residues. Germline values: CDR1 SGHTA, CDR2 FQGNSA. After removal of 4 bases from V and 5 bases from J, the junction contained 7 bases not matched to a gene. In DNA, the CDR3 is TGTGCCAGCAGCTCGGGGACTAGATATAACGAGCAGTACTTC. Amino acids: CASSSGTRYNEQYF.

Of note for this clone: In the same sample, other DNA sequences code for this CDR3. The V call is TRBV7-9, the J call TRBJ2-2, with a possible D match to TRBD1 (6 bases). The CDR3 sequence is 13 residues long. CDR1 and CDR2 from the germline V gene are SEHNR and FQNEAQ (reference sequence). Trimming removed 5 bases at V and 7 bases at J, with 11 bases between. CDR3 sequence (DNA): TGTGCCAGCAGCCCTCAGGGGAACGGGGAGCTGTTTTTT. Residues: CASSPQGNGELFF. Based on the CDR3 plus reference TRBV7-9 and TRBJ2-2, the full variable domain is DTGVSQNPRHKITKRGQNVTFRCDPISEHNRLYWYRQTLGQGPEFLTYFQNEAQLEKSRLLSDRFSAERPKGSFSTLEIQRTEQGDSAMYLCASSPQGNGELFFGEGSRLTVL.

The CDR3 here is CASSYGGWTEAFF. The CDR3, as DNA: TGTGCCAGCAGTTACGGGGGCTGGACTGAAGCTTTCTTT. This chain connects TRBV6-5 to TRBJ1-1; tentative D call: TRBD1 (6 bases). Germline V CDR1 and CDR2: MNHEY, SVGAGI. This CDR3 has 13 residues. Trimming took off 2 bases at V and 5 bases at J, with 9 bases between the two ends.

V gene TRBV4-1 combines with J gene TRBJ2-7; D is perhaps TRBD1 or TRBD2 (6 bases each). CDR3 length: 17 amino acids. The V gene's germline CDR1 is MGHRA and CDR2 YSYEKL. Trimming cost V 0 bases and J 2 bases, with 17 bases left between them. The CDR3 DNA reads TGCGCCAGCAGCCAAGAAGAAGGGGGGACACGTACCTACGAGCAGTACTTC. Residues: CASSQEEGGTRTYEQYF.

The CDR3 reads CASSLFLLNGELFF. CDR3 nucleotide sequence: TGTGCCAGCAGCTTATTTCTTCTGAACGGGGAGCTGTTTTTT. The V and J genes are TRBV7-9 and TRBJ2-2; D is unresolved. The germline V gene encodes CDR1 SEHNR and CDR2 FQNEAQ (reference sequence). V was cut by 2 bases and J by 7 bases, with 11 bases left in between. The CDR3 loop spans 14 amino acids.

The V call is TRBV6-6, the J call TRBJ2-5; D uncertain. CDR1 is MNHNY, CDR2 SVGAGI, per germline (reference sequence). V shed 8 bases and J shed 2 bases, with 18 bases lying between them. This CDR3 comprises 15 residues. The CDR3 spells CASGTRAGPQETQYF. CDR3 DNA: TGTGCCAGCGGTACTCGGGCAGGCCCTCAAGAGACCCAGTACTTC.

This chain joins TRBV7-2 and TRBJ2-3; 13 bases agree with TRBD2. V trimming: 6 bases; J trimming: 1 base; junction bases outside the gene matches: 1. Germline V gives CDR1 SGHTA, CDR2 FQGNSA. The CDR3 extends over 15 amino acids. This CDR3 reads CASRGTSGGTDTQYF. The CDR3 DNA reads as TGTGCCAGCAGAGGGACTAGCGGGGGCACAGATACGCAGTATTTT.

The chain uses TRBV18 and TRBJ2-7, with 12 bases fitting TRBD2. Germline CDR1 reads KGHSH; CDR2 reads LQKENI. CDR3 length: 14 residues. The trim removed 4 bases at V and 5 bases at J, leaving 3 bases unmatched. The DNA for the CDR3 is TGTGCCAGCTCACAGACTAGCGGGAGCAACGAGCAGTACTTC. Translating it yields CASSQTSGSNEQYF.

This chain connects TRBV6-6 to TRBJ1-1; unclear D gene. V was shortened by 5 bases and J by 0 bases, with 10 bases between the two germline ends. Germline CDR1 MNHNY, CDR2 SVGAGI (reference sequence). The CDR3 runs 14 residues. The CDR3 coding sequence is TGTGCCAGCAGTATGATCGACATGAACACTGAAGCTTTCTTT. It translates to CASSMIDMNTEAFF.

The DNA of the CDR3 is TGTGCCAGCTCACCAAAGGCCTACGAGCAGTACTTC. It codes for CASSPKAYEQYF. V usage is TRBV18 and J usage is TRBJ2-7; no clear D. The CDR3 extends over 12 amino acids. The germline V gene encodes CDR1 KGHSH and CDR2 LQKENI. V gave up 2 bases and J gave up 2 bases, with 4 bases separating them.

The chain links TRBV18 to TRBJ1-2; 9 nucleotides align to TRBD1. V was clipped by 6 bases and J by 6 bases; unmatched bases: 5. Germline V gene data show CDR1 as KGHSH and CDR2 as LQKENI. The CDR3 totals 13 residues. The CDR3 is CASSGTGGNGYTF. For the CDR3, the DNA is TGTGCCAGCTCGGGAACAGGGGGCAATGGCTACACCTTC.

CDR3: CASVTGAQPQHF. The CDR3 DNA is TGTGCTAGTGTCACGGGGGCTCAGCCCCAGCATTTT. The chain carries TRBV12-5 and TRBJ1-5, with D tentatively TRBD1 (6 bases). The CDR3 is 12 residues long. Trimming removed 7 bases at V and 6 bases at J, with 10 bases between. The germline CDR1 and CDR2 sequences are LGHNT and FRNRAP.

The J gene is TRBJ2-3, the V gene TRBV11-2; a possible D gene is TRBD2 (6 bases). The V gene's germline CDR1 is SGHAT and CDR2 FQNNGV. V shed 1 base and J shed 2 bases, with 13 bases lying between them. The CDR3 is made up of 16 amino acids. CDR3 protein: CASSLAGLSITDTQYF. In DNA, the CDR3 is TGTGCCAGCAGCTTAGCGGGACTTTCAATCACAGATACGCAGTATTTT.

The genes are TRBV2 and TRBJ2-7, with 7 bases lining up with TRBD1. Germline CDR1 is SNHLY and CDR2 is FYNNEI. The V and J ends lost 6 bases and 0 bases, in that order; junction bases with no gene match: 5. This CDR3 has 14 residues. CDR3 residues: CASRGTASSYEQYF. CDR3 in DNA: TGTGCCAGCAGGGGGACAGCGAGCTCCTACGAGCAGTACTTC. Based on the CDR3 plus reference TRBV2 and TRBJ2-7, the full variable domain is EPEVTQTPSHQVTQMGQEVILRCVPISNHLYFYWYRQILGQKVEFLVSFYNNEISEKSEIFDDQFSVERPDGSNFTLKIRSTKLEDSAMYFCASRGTASSYEQYFGPGTRLTVT.

This chain uses TRBV6-1 with TRBJ1-2; D not certain. Germline CDR1 and CDR2: MNHNS and SASEGT. V lost 8 bases to trimming and J lost 8 bases, with 18 bases between them. CDR3 length equals 13 residues. CDR3 coding DNA: TGTGCCAGCGTACGTGGGATGCGTGAGGGCTACACCTTC. As protein: CASVRGMREGYTF.

The genes are TRBV27 and TRBJ2-2; 7 nucleotides align to TRBD1. Trimming removed 7 bases from V and 5 bases from J; junction bases left unmatched: 10. The V gene's germline CDR1 is MNHEY and CDR2 SMNVEV (reference sequence). The CDR3 is 15 amino acids. CDR3: CASTKTGSGTGELFF. The CDR3 region has the DNA TGTGCCAGCACCAAGACAGGGAGTGGGACCGGGGAGCTGTTTTTT.

The V and J genes are TRBV6-1 and TRBJ1-5; D gene ambiguous. This CDR3 has 14 amino acids. CDR1 is MNHNS and CDR2 is SASEGT in the germline V gene. V was clipped by 3 bases and J by 7 bases, with 13 bases between them. CDR3 protein: CASSEIVLTQPQHF. In DNA form, the CDR3 reads TGTGCCAGCAGTGAGATAGTCTTGACGCAGCCCCAGCATTTT.

The CDR3 region has the DNA TGCGCCAGCAGACCTGGGACAGACCTCTACGAGCAGTACTTC. Its protein is CASRPGTDLYEQYF. The V gene is TRBV5-1, the J gene TRBJ2-7, with 7 nucleotides matching TRBD1. Germline V gives CDR1 SGHRS, CDR2 YFSETQ. J lost 3 bases, V lost 5 bases, and 8 bases had no gene match. The CDR3 has 14 amino acids. The variable domain in full, completed from reference TRBV5-1 and TRBJ2-7, reads KAGVTQTPRYLIKTRGQQVTLSCSPISGHRSVSWYQQTPGQGLQFLFEYFSETQRNKGNFPGRFSGRQFSNSRSEMNVSTLELGDSALYLCASRPGTDLYEQYFGPGTRLTVT.